This T cell receptor beta chain was captured in a study of T cell responses to AZD1222 COVID-19 vaccine. The repertoire was sequenced with immunoSEQ multiplex PCR; TCRdb's copy has only in-frame clones and lacks some. The sample includes about 90,000 clones, approximately 90% seen only once; the top ten take about 12%. Trimming at V came to 2 bases and at J to 4 bases, leaving 5 bases not matched to a gene. From germline, CDR1 is MNHEY and CDR2 SVGAGI. This CDR3 comprises 14 residues. This specimen consisted of peripheral blood, obtained 28 days after the second AZD1222 dose. The sequence came from an adult who received the AZD1222 COVID-19 vaccine. V and J are TRBV6-5 and TRBJ2-7; 7 nucleotides match TRBD2. CDR3 DNA sequence: TGTGCCAGCAGTTACGGGCGGGAGCCTTACGAGCAGTACTTC. The encoded protein is CASSYGREPYEQYF.